The sequence of this T cell receptor (beta chain) was determined in a study of blood T cell repertoires in COVID-19. The overall study: Acute and convalescent COVID-19 specimens originated in the United States, Italy and Spain. T cells, B-cell-depleted T cells, or PBMCs provided the cDNA or gDNA that served as material.

Germline loops: CDR1 MDHEN, CDR2 SYDVKM. The ends were cut back, 7 bases at V and 1 base at J, with 16 bases in the middle. This CDR3 has 15 residues. Under the authors' procedure: Estimates of nucleated cell counts were drawn from the amplification of reference gene primers. Here immunoSEQ multiplex PCR was the method, and the copy in TCRdb shows in-frame clones only, minus some. V and J calls and clone size are given by that table; D and trimming were obtained from the DNA. Of about 33,000 clones in the sample, about 85% are singletons; the top ten hold 7.3%. The chain employs TRBV28 and TRBJ1-1, with D possibly matching TRBD1 (6 bases). Sequenced material: peripheral blood. The receptor was isolated from a human donor in a cohort sampled during active COVID-19. The CDR3 loop is CASTRGDRPNTEAFF. For the CDR3, the DNA is TGTGCCAGCACCCGGGGAGACAGGCCGAACACTGAAGCTTTCTTT.